Listed below are T cell receptor beta chains from one sample, sequenced in a study of blood T cells in healthy people across ages. TCRdb re-called the 5' RACE reads through MiXCR, storing one row per CDR3 protein. The top ten hold approximately 2.1% of the sample, which has about 2 million distinct CDR3 sequences, roughly 49% seen once. The specimen sequenced was blood. The receptors shown here come from a woman in her forties in good health. The CDR3 runs from the conserved cysteine through the conserved F or W. D genes are given only for firm matches. Clone sizes are given selectively: once, few, many, or a class where the clone is expanded.

D	V	size	length	J	CDR3	DNA
TRBD2	TRBV20-1	NA	15	TRBJ2-5	CSARPPIAGEETQYF	TGCAGTGCTAGACCCCCTATAGCGGGTGAAGAGACCCAGTACTTC
TRBD2	TRBV20-1	NA	15	TRBJ2-3	CSATIAGGLADTQYF	TGCAGTGCTACCATAGCGGGGGGGCTAGCAGATACGCAGTATTTT
TRBD1	TRBV4-1	NA	14	TRBJ1-1	CASSQRDSPTEAFF	TGCGCCAGCAGCCAACGGGACAGCCCCACTGAAGCTTTCTTT
TRBD2	TRBV4-2	few	16	TRBJ2-1	CASSQGGGGQLNEQFF	TGTGCCAGCAGCCAAGGCGGCGGGGGGCAGCTGAATGAGCAGTTCTTC
NA	TRBV5-1	NA	13	TRBJ1-2	CASSLDDLGGYTF	TGCGCCAGCAGCCTTGACGACCTGGGGGGCTACACCTTC
TRBD2	TRBV20-1	NA	15	TRBJ2-5	CSAAGLAGPGKTQYF	TGCAGTGCTGCCGGACTAGCGGGGCCTGGGAAGACCCAGTACTTC
NA	TRBV4-2	NA	15	TRBJ2-1	CASSQVSLTYNEQFF	TGTGCCAGCAGCCAAGTTTCGTTAACCTACAATGAGCAGTTCTTC
NA	TRBV28	few	12	TRBJ1-2	CASSLNTHGYTF	TGTGCCAGCAGTTTGAACACCCATGGCTACACCTTC
TRBD2	TRBV4-2	NA	17	TRBJ2-5	CASSQGSKRAGEETQYF	TGTGCCAGCAGCCAAGGCAGTAAGCGGGCGGGAGAAGAGACCCAGTACTTC
TRBD2	TRBV12-3/TRBV12-4	few	15	TRBJ2-7	CASSRGLAGVYAQYF	TGTGCCAGCAGCCGCGGACTAGCGGGGGTCTACGCGCAGTACTTC
NA	TRBV6-5	NA	14	TRBJ1-1	CASSNQRTNTEAFF	TGTGCCAGCAGTAACCAAAGAACTAACACTGAAGCTTTCTTT
NA	TRBV20-1	NA	17	TRBJ1-4	CSARDPTDGSNNEKLFF	TGCAGTGCAAGAGATCCCACGGACGGATCGAACAATGAAAAACTGTTTTTT
NA	TRBV11-3	NA	14	TRBJ2-1	CASSLMKGSGEQFF	TGTGCCAGCAGCTTGATGAAAGGGAGCGGGGAGCAGTTCTTC
TRBD1	TRBV15	few	15	TRBJ2-4	CATSRMTGRGWEQYF	TGTGCCACCAGCAGAATGACAGGGCGCGGATGGGAGCAGTACTTC
TRBD2	TRBV5-1	NA	18	TRBJ2-3	CAGSSGLAGGFGTDTQYF	TGCGCCGGCAGCTCCGGACTAGCGGGGGGCTTCGGAACAGATACGCAGTATTTT
NA	TRBV12-3/TRBV12-4	NA	14	TRBJ2-5	CASSLGYLGETQYF	TGTGCCAGCAGTTTAGGCTACCTGGGGGAGACCCAGTACTTC
NA	TRBV20-1	NA	14	TRBJ2-5	CSAKSPGFLETQYF	TGCAGTGCTAAATCCCCCGGTTTTTTAGAGACCCAGTACTTC
NA	TRBV20-1	NA	14	TRBJ2-7	CSARDHGGSYEQYF	TGCAGTGCTAGAGATCATGGGGGCTCCTACGAGCAGTACTTC
TRBD2	TRBV24-1	NA	17	TRBJ2-1	CATSDFKPTSGEIEQFF	TGTGCCACCAGTGATTTTAAACCGACTAGCGGGGAGATCGAGCAGTTCTTC
NA	TRBV20-1	NA	17	TRBJ2-1	CSARDQTGGLSYNEQFF	TGCAGTGCTAGAGATCAAACCGGGGGCCTCTCCTACAATGAGCAGTTCTTC
NA	TRBV3-1	NA	13	TRBJ1-4	CASSPVGGEKLFF	TGTGCCAGCAGCCCGGTTGGGGGAGAAAAACTGTTTTTT
NA	TRBV11-2	NA	15	TRBJ1-4	CASSVNRVLSEKLFF	TGTGCCAGCAGCGTAAACAGGGTGCTTTCTGAAAAACTGTTTTTT
NA	TRBV9	NA	15	TRBJ2-3	CASSGQVASTDTQYF	TGTGCCAGCAGCGGACAAGTAGCTAGCACAGATACGCAGTATTTT
NA	TRBV28	NA	14	TRBJ2-1	CASMEGGRPGEQFF	TGTGCCAGCATGGAAGGAGGTCGCCCGGGTGAGCAGTTCTTC
NA	TRBV27	many	13	TRBJ1-2	CASSPGRAYGYTF	TGTGCCAGCAGCCCGGGACGGGCCTATGGCTACACCTTC
TRBD2	TRBV20-1	NA	16	TRBJ2-3	CSARGSSGELADTQYF	TGCAGTGCTAGAGGATCTAGCGGGGAGTTAGCAGATACGCAGTATTTT
NA	TRBV5-1	once	15	TRBJ2-5	CASSLPGGLEEEQYF	TGCGCCAGCAGCTTGCCCGGGGGGCTTGAAGAAGAGCAGTACTTC
TRBD1	TRBV4-2	NA	15	TRBJ1-6	CASSRTGTDNSPLHF	TGTGCCAGCAGCCGTACCGGGACAGACAATTCACCCCTCCACTTT
NA	TRBV6-6	few	13	TRBJ1-1	CASSVQGDTEAFF	TGTGCCAGCAGTGTACAGGGTGACACTGAAGCTTTCTTT
TRBD2	TRBV28	NA	16	TRBJ2-5	CASSYPGRGNQETQYF	TGTGCCAGCAGTTACCCAGGGAGGGGAAACCAAGAGACCCAGTACTTC
TRBD1	TRBV5-6	NA	16	TRBJ2-3	CASSFVTGEFTDTQYF	TGTGCCAGCAGCTTTGTAACAGGGGAATTCACAGATACGCAGTATTTT
NA	TRBV7-9	NA	16	TRBJ2-5	CASSLGGGRRAETQYF	TGTGCCAGCAGCTTAGGGGGCGGTAGACGTGCAGAGACCCAGTACTTC
NA	TRBV6-5	NA	13	TRBJ1-5	CASSRQVYQPQHF	TGTGCCAGCAGTCGGCAGGTTTATCAGCCCCAGCATTTT
NA	TRBV7-2	few	16	TRBJ1-5	CASSLVGTGGNQPQHF	TGTGCCAGCAGCTTAGTGGGCACCGGGGGCAATCAGCCCCAGCATTTT
TRBD1	TRBV6-2/TRBV6-3	NA	14	TRBJ2-7	CASSYTGQVGEQYF	TGTGCCAGCAGTTATACCGGACAGGTCGGCGAGCAGTACTTC
NA	TRBV29-1	few	14	TRBJ2-1	CSVYSGTNYNEQFF	TGCAGCGTTTATTCCGGAACTAACTACAATGAGCAGTTCTTC
NA	TRBV7-2	few	14	TRBJ1-2	CASSFGTRNYGYTF	TGTGCCAGCAGCTTCGGGACGCGCAACTATGGCTACACCTTC
NA	TRBV21-1	NA	13	TRBJ2-7	CASSNVRPYEQYF	TGTGCCAGCAGCAATGTTAGGCCATACGAGCAGTACTTC
TRBD1	TRBV12-3/TRBV12-4	NA	15	TRBJ2-3	CASNKDRGVADTQYF	TGTGCCAGCAACAAGGACAGGGGAGTGGCAGATACGCAGTATTTT
TRBD1	TRBV6-6	NA	14	TRBJ2-7	CASSTGTGGFYQYF	TGTGCCAGCAGCACCGGGACAGGGGGCTTTTATCAGTACTTC
NA	TRBV27	few	15	TRBJ2-3	CASAEGSTSTDTQYF	TGTGCCAGCGCCGAAGGGAGTACTAGCACAGATACGCAGTATTTT
NA	TRBV5-1	NA	17	TRBJ2-6	CASSLDPIGSGANVLTF	TGCGCCAGCAGCTTGGATCCTATTGGCTCTGGGGCCAACGTCCTGACTTTC
TRBD2	TRBV6-5	NA	17	TRBJ2-7	CASSSTVEASGYNEQYF	TGTGCCAGCAGTTCGACTGTCGAGGCTAGCGGGTACAATGAGCAGTACTTC
NA	TRBV20-1	NA	13	TRBJ2-5	CSATRLVRETQYF	TGCAGTGCCACACGACTAGTACGGGAGACCCAGTACTTC
NA	TRBV4-1	NA	15	TRBJ1-2	CASSQGTQENYGYTF	TGCGCCAGCAGCCAAGGGACACAGGAGAACTATGGCTACACCTTC
TRBD2	TRBV5-1	few	13	TRBJ2-5	CASKGLIRETQYF	TGCGCCAGTAAGGGACTAATCCGAGAGACCCAGTACTTC
NA	TRBV27	NA	15	TRBJ2-7	CASSSWTGTSYEQYF	TGTGCCAGCAGTTCCTGGACGGGAACTTCCTACGAGCAGTACTTC
NA	TRBV19	NA	15	TRBJ2-1	CASSLGTSTYNEQFF	TGTGCCAGTAGTCTAGGAACATCCACCTACAATGAGCAGTTCTTC
NA	TRBV29-1	NA	13	TRBJ2-7	CSVEQGGGREQYF	TGCAGCGTTGAGCAGGGAGGTGGGCGAGAGCAGTACTTC
NA	TRBV20-1	few	14	TRBJ2-1	CSARTGQVYNEQFF	TGCAGTGCTAGAACGGGACAAGTATACAATGAGCAGTTCTTC
TRBD2	TRBV25-1	NA	20	TRBJ2-3	CASSEYLVAGGLDGTDTQYF	TGTGCCAGCAGTGAATATTTGGTAGCGGGGGGGCTGGACGGCACAGATACGCAGTATTTT